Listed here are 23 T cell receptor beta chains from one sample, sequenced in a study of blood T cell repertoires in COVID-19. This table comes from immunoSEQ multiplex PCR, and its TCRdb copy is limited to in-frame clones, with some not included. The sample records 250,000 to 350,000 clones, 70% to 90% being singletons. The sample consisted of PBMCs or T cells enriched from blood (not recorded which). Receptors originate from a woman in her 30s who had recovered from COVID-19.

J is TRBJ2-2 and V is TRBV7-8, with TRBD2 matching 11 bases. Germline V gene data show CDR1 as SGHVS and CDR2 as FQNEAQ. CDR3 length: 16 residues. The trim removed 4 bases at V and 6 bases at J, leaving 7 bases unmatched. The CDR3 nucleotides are TGTGCCAGCAGCTCGTTTTTAGCGGGGGGGCCCGGGGAGCTGTTTTTT. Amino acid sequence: CASSSFLAGGPGELFF.

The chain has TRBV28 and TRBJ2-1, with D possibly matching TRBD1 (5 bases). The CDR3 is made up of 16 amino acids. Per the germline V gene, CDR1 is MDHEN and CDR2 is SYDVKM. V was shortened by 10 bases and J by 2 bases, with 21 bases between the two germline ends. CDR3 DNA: TGTGCCACCTCCTATAGGGGCTTACCCCCCTACAATGAGCAGTTCTTC. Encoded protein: CATSYRGLPPYNEQFF.

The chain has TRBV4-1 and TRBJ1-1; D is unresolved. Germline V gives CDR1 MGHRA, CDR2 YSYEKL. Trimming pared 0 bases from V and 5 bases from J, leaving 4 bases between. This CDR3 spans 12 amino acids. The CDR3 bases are TGCGCCAGCAGCCAAGATCGGACTGAAGCTTTCTTT. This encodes CASSQDRTEAFF.

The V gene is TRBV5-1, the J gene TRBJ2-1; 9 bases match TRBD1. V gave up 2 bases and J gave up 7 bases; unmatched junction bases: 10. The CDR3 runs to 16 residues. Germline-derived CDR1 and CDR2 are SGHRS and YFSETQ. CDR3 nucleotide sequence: TGCGCCAGCAGCTTTCGTCCGGGACAGGGTTGGAATGAGCAGTTCTTC. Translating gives CASSFRPGQGWNEQFF.

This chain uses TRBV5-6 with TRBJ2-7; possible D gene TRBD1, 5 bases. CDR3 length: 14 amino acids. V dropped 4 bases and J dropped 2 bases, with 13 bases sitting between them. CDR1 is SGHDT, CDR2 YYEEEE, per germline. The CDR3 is CASSIPGQPYEQYF. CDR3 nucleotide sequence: TGTGCCAGCAGCATCCCAGGGCAGCCCTACGAGCAGTACTTC.

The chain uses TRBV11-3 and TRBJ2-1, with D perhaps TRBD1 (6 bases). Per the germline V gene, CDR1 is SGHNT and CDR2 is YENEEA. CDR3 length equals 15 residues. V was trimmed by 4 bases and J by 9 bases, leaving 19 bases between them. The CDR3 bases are TGTGCCAGCAGCTACCAGGGGTGGAACTTCGGTGAGCAGTTCTTC. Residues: CASSYQGWNFGEQFF.

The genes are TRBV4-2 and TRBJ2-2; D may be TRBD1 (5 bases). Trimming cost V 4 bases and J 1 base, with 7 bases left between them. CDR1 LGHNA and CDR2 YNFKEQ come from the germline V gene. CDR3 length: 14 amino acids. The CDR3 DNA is TGTGCCAGCAGCCGAGGACAGAACACCGGGGAGCTGTTTTTT. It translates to CASSRGQNTGELFF.

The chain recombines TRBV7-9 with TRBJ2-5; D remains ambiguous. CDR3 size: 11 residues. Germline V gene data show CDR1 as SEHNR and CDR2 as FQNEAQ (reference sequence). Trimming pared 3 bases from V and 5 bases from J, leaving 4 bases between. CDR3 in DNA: TGTGCCAGCAGCTTTCTGGAGACCCAGTACTTC. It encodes CASSFLETQYF.

CDR3 protein: CASSPYGQGEETQYF. The CDR3 nucleotides read TGTGCCAGCAGTCCCTACGGACAGGGGGAAGAGACCCAGTACTTC. The rearrangement links TRBV6-2 or TRBV6-3 to TRBJ2-5, with 10 bases identical to TRBD1. V gave up 5 bases and J gave up 3 bases; unmatched junction bases: 6. The CDR3 is 15 amino acids. Germline CDR1 MNHEY, CDR2 SVGEGT.

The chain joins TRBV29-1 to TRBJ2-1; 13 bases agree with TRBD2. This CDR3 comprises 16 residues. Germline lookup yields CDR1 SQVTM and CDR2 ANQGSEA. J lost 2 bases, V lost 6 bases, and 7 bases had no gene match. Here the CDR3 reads CSVNKGLAGAYNEQFF. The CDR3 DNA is TGCAGCGTAAACAAAGGACTAGCGGGGGCCTACAATGAGCAGTTCTTC.

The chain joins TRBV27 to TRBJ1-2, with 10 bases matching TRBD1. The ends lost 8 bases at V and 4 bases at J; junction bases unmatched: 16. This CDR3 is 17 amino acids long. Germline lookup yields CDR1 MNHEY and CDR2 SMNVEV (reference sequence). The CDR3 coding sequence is TGTGCCAGCCGATTAAGACAGGGGGCATCATTGACCTATGGCTACACCTTC. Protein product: CASRLRQGASLTYGYTF.

The CDR3 reads CASSLTSGGFDETQYF. DNA of the CDR3: TGTGCCAGCAGTTTAACTAGCGGCGGGTTTGATGAGACCCAGTACTTC. The rearrangement links TRBV28 to TRBJ2-5, with TRBD2 identical over 8 bases. After removal of 2 bases from V and 5 bases from J, the junction contained 10 bases not matched to a gene. Germline CDR1 reads MDHEN; CDR2 reads SYDVKM. The CDR3 runs 16 residues. The full variable domain, in which reference TRBV28 and TRBJ2-5 provide the parts outside the CDR3, is DVKVTQSSRYLVKRTGEKVFLECVQDMDHENMFWYRQDPGLGLRLIYFSYDVKMKEKGDIPEGYSVSREKKERFSLILESASTNQTSMYLCASSLTSGGFDETQYFGPGTRLLVL.

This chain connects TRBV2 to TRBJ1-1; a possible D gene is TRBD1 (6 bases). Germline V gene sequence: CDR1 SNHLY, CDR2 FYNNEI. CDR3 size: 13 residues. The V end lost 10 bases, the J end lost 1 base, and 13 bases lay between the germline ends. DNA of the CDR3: TGTGCCATCATACAACAGGGGAACACTGAAGCTTTCTTT. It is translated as CAIIQQGNTEAFF.

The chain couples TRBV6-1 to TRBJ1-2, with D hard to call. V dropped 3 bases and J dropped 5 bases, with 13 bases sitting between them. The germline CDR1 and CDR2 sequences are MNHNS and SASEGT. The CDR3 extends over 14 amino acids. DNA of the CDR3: TGTGCCAGCAGTGACGACAACCCTCGGTATGGCTACACCTTC. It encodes CASSDDNPRYGYTF.

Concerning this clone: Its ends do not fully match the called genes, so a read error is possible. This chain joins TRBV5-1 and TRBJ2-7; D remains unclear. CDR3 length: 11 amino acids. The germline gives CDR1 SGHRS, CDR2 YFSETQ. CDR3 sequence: CASSLQTFMGF. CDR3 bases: TGCGCCAGCAGCTTGCAGACTTTCATGGGCTTC.

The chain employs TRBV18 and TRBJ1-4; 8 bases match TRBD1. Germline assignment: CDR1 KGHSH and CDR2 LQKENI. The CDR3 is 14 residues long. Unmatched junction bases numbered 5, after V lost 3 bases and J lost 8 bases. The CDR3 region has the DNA TGTGCCAGCTCACCGTCCCGGGACAGGGAAAAACTGTTTTTT. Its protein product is CASSPSRDREKLFF.

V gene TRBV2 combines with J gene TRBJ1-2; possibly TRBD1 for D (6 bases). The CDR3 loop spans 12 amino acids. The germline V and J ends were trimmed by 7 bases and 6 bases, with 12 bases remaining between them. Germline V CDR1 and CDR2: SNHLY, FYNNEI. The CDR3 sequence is CASTPGENGYTF. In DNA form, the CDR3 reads TGTGCCAGCACCCCAGGGGAGAATGGCTACACCTTC.

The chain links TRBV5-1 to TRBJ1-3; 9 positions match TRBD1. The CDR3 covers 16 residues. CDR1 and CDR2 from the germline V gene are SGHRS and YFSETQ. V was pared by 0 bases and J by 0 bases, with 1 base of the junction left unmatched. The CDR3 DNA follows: TGCGCCAGCAGCTTGGGGGGACAGGGCTCTGGAAACACCATATATTTT. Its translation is CASSLGGQGSGNTIYF.

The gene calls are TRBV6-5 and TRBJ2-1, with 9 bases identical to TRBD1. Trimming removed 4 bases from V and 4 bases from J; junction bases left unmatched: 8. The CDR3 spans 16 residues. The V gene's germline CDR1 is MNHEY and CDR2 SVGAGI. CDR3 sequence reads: CASSFSGTGNYNEQFF. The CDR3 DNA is TGTGCCAGCAGTTTCTCCGGGACAGGGAATTACAATGAGCAGTTCTTC.

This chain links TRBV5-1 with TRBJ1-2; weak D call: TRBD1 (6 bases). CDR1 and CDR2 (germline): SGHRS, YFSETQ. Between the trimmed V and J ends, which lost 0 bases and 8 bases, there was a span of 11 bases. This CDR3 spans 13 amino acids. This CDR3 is CASSLVQGSGYTF. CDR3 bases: TGCGCCAGCAGCTTGGTTCAGGGGTCAGGCTACACCTTC.

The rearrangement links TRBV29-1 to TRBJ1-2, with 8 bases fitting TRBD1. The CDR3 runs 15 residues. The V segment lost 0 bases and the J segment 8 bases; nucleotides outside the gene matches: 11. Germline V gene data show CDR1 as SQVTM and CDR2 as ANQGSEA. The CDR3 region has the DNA TGCAGCGTTGAAGACCGGGACAGGCAAGGGGGAGGCTACACCTTC. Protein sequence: CSVEDRDRQGGGYTF.

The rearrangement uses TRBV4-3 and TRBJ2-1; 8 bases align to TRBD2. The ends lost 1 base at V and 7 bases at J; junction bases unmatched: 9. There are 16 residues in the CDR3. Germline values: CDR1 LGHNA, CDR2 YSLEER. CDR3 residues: CASSQGRGGYKNEQFF. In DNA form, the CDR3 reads TGCGCCAGCAGCCAAGGTCGGGGGGGCTATAAAAATGAGCAGTTCTTC.

For the CDR3, the DNA is TGTGCCAGCAGCTCCGGGACAGGCTGGACAGATACGCAGTATTTT. It specifies CASSSGTGWTDTQYF. V gene TRBV7-2 combines with J gene TRBJ2-3; 8 nucleotides agree with TRBD1. The CDR3 contains 15 residues. The V gene end was trimmed by 4 bases and the J gene end by 3 bases; junction bases not matched to a gene: 6. Germline assignment: CDR1 SGHTA and CDR2 FQGNSA.